These T cell receptor beta chains were read from a single sample in a study of early T cells in non-severe SARS-CoV-2 infection. Via MiXCR, TCRdb re-called the 5' RACE reads, giving one row per CDR3 protein. Of approximately 19,000 distinct CDR3 sequences in the sample, approximately 4.8% are singletons; the top ten hold 6.5% to 8%. Sequences were obtained from whole blood. These receptors were taken from an adult who was a healthcare worker with PCR-confirmed SARS-CoV-2 infection or an uninfected control (not recorded which). CDR3s include the opening cysteine and the closing phenylalanine or tryptophan. A D gene is named only where the DNA matches it firmly. Some rows mark clone size as missing; the rest say once, few, many or name a class of expanded clone.

V gene	D gene	clone size	J gene	CDR3 protein	CDR3 DNA
TRBV19	-	many	TRBJ2-3	CASSIAEQDTQYF	TGTGCCAGTAGTATAGCGGAGCAAGATACGCAGTATTTT
TRBV14	-	few	TRBJ1-4	CASSQDPVAGIDEKLFF	TGTGCCAGCAGCCAAGATCCAGTCGCAGGGATCGATGAAAAACTGTTTTTT
TRBV7-2	-	many	TRBJ2-3	CASSQDGSTDTQYF	TGTGCCAGCAGTCAGGACGGTAGCACAGATACGCAGTATTTT
TRBV11-2	TRBD1	many	TRBJ2-2	CASTSDRTGFTGELFF	TGTGCCAGCACCTCCGACCGGACAGGGTTCACCGGGGAGCTGTTTTTT
TRBV5-1	TRBD1	-	TRBJ1-1	CASSIGTASTEAFF	TGCGCCAGCAGCATAGGGACAGCAAGCACTGAAGCTTTCTTT
TRBV7-9	-	few	TRBJ2-3	CASSLSDTQYF	TGTGCCAGCAGCTTAAGCGATACGCAGTATTTT
TRBV6-5	-	few	TRBJ2-2	CASRFNTGELFF	TGTGCCAGCAGGTTTAACACCGGGGAGCTGTTTTTT
TRBV6-1	-	-	TRBJ1-1	CASSERVQLNTEAFF	TGTGCCAGCAGCGAGCGCGTACAGTTGAACACTGAAGCTTTCTTT
TRBV24-1	TRBD2	many	TRBJ2-5	CATSDTGRTTYQETQYF	TGTGCCACCAGTGATACCGGGAGGACTACCTACCAAGAGACCCAGTACTTC
TRBV20-1	-	many	TRBJ2-1	CSARAGGGSYNEQFF	TGCAGTGCACGGGCCGGCGGCGGCTCCTACAATGAGCAGTTCTTC
TRBV3-1	-	many	TRBJ2-3	CASSLRWTPYTDTQYF	TGTGCCAGCAGCCTACGGTGGACCCCGTACACGGATACGCAGTATTTT
TRBV24-1	-	many	TRBJ1-1	CATSDFTGAEAFF	TGTGCCACCAGTGATTTTACGGGAGCTGAAGCTTTCTTT
TRBV6-5	-	many	TRBJ1-2	CASSYSGRYTF	TGTGCCAGCAGTTACTCCGGACGGTACACCTTC
TRBV9	TRBD2	few	TRBJ2-3	CASSFRSGVTDTQYF	TGTGCCAGCAGCTTTCGTAGCGGGGTCACAGATACGCAGTATTTT
TRBV20-1	TRBD2	medium-sized	TRBJ2-1	CSARPRTSGGGFGYNEQFF	TGCAGTGCTAGACCGAGGACTAGCGGCGGCGGTTTTGGGTACAATGAGCAGTTCTTC
TRBV10-2	-	few	TRBJ2-4	CASSETLLTKNIQYF	TGCGCCAGCAGTGAAACCCTTCTAACCAAAAACATTCAGTACTTC
TRBV27	TRBD1	many	TRBJ1-1	CASSSRDRDEAFF	TGTGCCAGCAGTTCCCGGGACAGGGATGAAGCTTTCTTT
TRBV20-1	-	medium-sized	TRBJ1-4	CSATGTGKLFF	TGCAGTGCCACGGGCACGGGAAAACTGTTTTTT
TRBV5-6	TRBD1	many	TRBJ1-1	CASSWTGVMNTEAFF	TGTGCCAGCAGCTGGACAGGCGTAATGAACACTGAAGCTTTCTTT
TRBV7-8	TRBD2	many	TRBJ2-1	CASSPGLAGGADYNEQFF	TGTGCCAGCAGCCCGGGACTAGCGGGAGGGGCAGACTACAATGAGCAGTTCTTC
TRBV5-4	-	many	TRBJ2-1	CASSLGGQDNEQFF	TGTGCCAGCAGCTTGGGAGGACAAGACAATGAGCAGTTCTTC
TRBV6-5	TRBD1	many	TRBJ1-6	CASSRGTDRGTSSPLHF	TGTGCCAGCAGTCGGGGGACGGACAGGGGGACCAGTTCACCCCTCCACTTT
TRBV6-5	-	few	TRBJ2-1	CASSQRGGEQFF	TGTGCCAGCAGTCAAAGAGGGGGTGAGCAGTTCTTC
TRBV28	-	many	TRBJ2-1	CASRDWSSYNEQFF	TGTGCCAGCAGAGATTGGAGTTCCTACAATGAGCAGTTCTTC
TRBV28	-	medium-sized	TRBJ1-5	CATTPPPGDGNQPQHF	TGTGCCACTACCCCTCCTCCAGGGGATGGCAATCAGCCCCAGCATTTT
TRBV28	-	many	TRBJ2-7	CASTPNPPGRLGYEQYF	TGTGCCAGCACCCCAAACCCTCCCGGACGGCTAGGGTACGAGCAGTACTTC
TRBV7-3	TRBD2	-	TRBJ2-1	CASSPTSGREIEQFF	TGTGCCAGCAGCCCGACTAGCGGGAGGGAAATTGAGCAGTTCTTC
TRBV20-1	TRBD2	medium-sized	TRBJ2-1	CSAGGRPNEQFF	TGCAGTGCCGGGGGGAGGCCCAATGAGCAGTTCTTC